This T cell receptor beta chain came from a study of neoadjuvant anti-PD-1 for oral cavity cancer. Clones were sequenced by immunoSEQ multiplex PCR, and TCRdb holds only the in-frame ones, with some missing. The table lists over 15,000 clones, around two thirds of them singletons. Trimming stripped 3 bases from V and 8 bases from J, with 13 bases between. The CDR3 is made up of 12 amino acids. Germline V gene lookup returns CDR1 SQVTM and CDR2 ANQGSEA. The chain has TRBV29-1 and TRBJ1-1; no definite D call. Sequences were derived from PBMCs, sampled before nivolumab (anti-PD-1) treatment. This sequence was found in a person between 35 and 79 years old with oral cavity squamous cell carcinoma. Here the CDR3 reads CSVEGGGLEAFF. The CDR3 DNA reads TGCAGCGTTGAGGGAGGAGGCCTAGAAGCTTTCTTT.